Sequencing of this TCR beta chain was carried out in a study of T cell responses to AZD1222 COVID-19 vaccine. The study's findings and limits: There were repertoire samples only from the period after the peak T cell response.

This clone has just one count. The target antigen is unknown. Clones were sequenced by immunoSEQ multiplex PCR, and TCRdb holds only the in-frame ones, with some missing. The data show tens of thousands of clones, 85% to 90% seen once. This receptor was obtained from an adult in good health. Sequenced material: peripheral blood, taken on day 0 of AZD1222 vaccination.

The CDR3 DNA reads as TGCAGCGTTGACAGCACTGAAGCTTTCTTT. Encoded protein: CSVDSTEAFF. V usage is TRBV29-1 and J usage is TRBJ1-1, with D unclear. Germline lookup yields CDR1 SQVTM and CDR2 ANQGSEA. Trimming removed 3 bases from V and 4 bases from J, with 3 bases in between. The CDR3 has 10 residues.